Sequencing of this T cell receptor beta chain was carried out in a study of blood T cell repertoires in COVID-19 (dated by TCRdb to the early 2020s). A note on the overall study: Samples covering the acute and convalescent phases of COVID-19 were provided by collaborators in the United States, Italy and Spain. Deeply sampled blood TCRbeta repertoires from subjects exposed to, actively infected with, or recovered from COVID-19 were included in the dataset. HLA class I and class II types, where available, came from metadata supplied by the sample provider rather than from assay-based typing. Samples came from the ongoing ImmuneRACE study (first 160 participants) plus 1,254 subjects from 6 global collaborators. The material from the prospective study consisted of cDNA or gDNA derived from T cells, B-cell-depleted T cells, or PBMCs. The repertoires were released in a freely available public database meant as a resource for research on the immune response to SARS-CoV-2. A de-identified subject ID, COVID-19 status, age in years and sex were almost always included in the sample metadata.

Study-wide conclusions, independent of this receptor: The amount of clinical and demographic metadata varied by source and participant and was provided uncurated.

On this clone: Which antigen it targets is not known. Within one base of it there is no much larger clone, and no base qualities were kept.

Measured from the cysteine to the phenylalanine, the CDR3 is 16 residues long. Only CDR3 DNA is held: 48 bases, read in frame from base 1. From a lookup of the germline V gene (reference sequence), CDR1 and CDR2 are LGHDT and YNNKEL. V loses 1 base, J loses 2 bases, and the germline ends lie 14 bases apart. TCRbeta CDR3 regions were amplified from genomic DNA by means of the immunoSEQ Assay, a bias-controlled multiplex PCR. The study's own analysis went as follows. Within the assay, amplification of reference gene primers was used to estimate how many nucleated cells each sample contained. To quantify the absolute abundance of each unique TCRbeta CDR3 rearrangement, sequence reads were collapsed and filtered. For each sample, productive Simpson clonality was calculated as the square root of Simpson's diversity index across productive rearrangements. Entries here come from immuneACCESS through TCRdb and include only in-frame sequences with V and J called. Some clones fail to appear in such tables; in the studies checked, an unresolved V gene covers under half of the shortfall, and the cause of the remainder is unknown. The D gene and trimming were derived from the DNA, and the V and J assignments and clone size from that table. The sample profile shows approximately 150,000 clones; around 82% of them were found once. Roughly 15% of the sample is held by the ten biggest clonotypes.

The collaborating institutions used their own protocols to collect whole blood in K2EDTA tubes. Collaborator samples were shipped for TCRbeta analysis as frozen whole blood, isolated PBMCs, or DNA extracted from either sample type. The chain is made from TRBV3-1 (or the pseudogene TRBV3-2) and TRBJ1-2; 6 matching bases give a weak D call of TRBD1. The TCR originated in a human donor with acute or convalescent COVID-19. The donor label of this sample is uncertain. Sequenced: peripheral blood. The CDR3: CASSQVGRGANYGYTF. The nucleotide sequence reads as follows: TGTGCCAGCAGCCAAGTTGGCAGGGGCGCCAACTATGGCTACACCTTC.